The rows below give T cell receptor beta chains drawn from one sample of a study of T cell responses to AZD1222 COVID-19 vaccine. The method was immunoSEQ multiplex PCR; TCRdb's version includes in-frame clones alone and lacks a portion of them. Of about 140,000 clones in the sample, approximately 92% were seen once. This specimen consisted of peripheral blood, obtained 28 days after the second AZD1222 dose. Source of these receptors: an adult who received the AZD1222 COVID-19 vaccine. Each CDR3 is given with its conserved first and last residue. The D gene is left open where the match is weak. Not all rows give a size; the values are once, few, many and, for expanded clones, a class.

>TRBJ1-1|TRBV11-2|.|.
CASSTPARANTEAFF
TGTGCCAGCAGTACCCCGGCTAGGGCGAACACTGAAGCTTTCTTT
>TRBJ2-1|TRBV27|once|.
CASSGDFDNEQFF
TGTGCCAGCAGCGGGGACTTCGACAATGAGCAGTTCTTC
>TRBJ1-2|TRBV3-1/TRBV3-2|.|TRBD1
CASSQNRGSGYTF
TGTGCCAGCAGCCAAAACAGGGGGTCGGGCTACACCTTC
>TRBJ1-6|TRBV2|.|.
CASTSGQSSYNSPLHF
TGTGCCAGCACTTCGGGGCAGAGCTCCTATAATTCACCCCTCCACTTT
>TRBJ2-4|TRBV5-5|.|.
CASGQHQTIAKNIQYF
TGTGCCAGCGGACAGCATCAGACTATAGCCAAAAACATTCAGTACTTC
>TRBJ1-1|TRBV9|.|TRBD1
CASSAQGAGTEAFF
TGTGCCAGCAGCGCTCAGGGGGCTGGGACTGAAGCTTTCTTT
>TRBJ1-2|TRBV7-9|.|.
CASGTEGVNYGYTF
TGTGCCAGTGGGACGGAGGGAGTTAACTATGGCTACACCTTC
>TRBJ1-4|TRBV19|.|.
CASRTTATNEKLFF
TGTGCCAGTAGGACGACAGCAACTAATGAAAAACTGTTTTTT
>TRBJ1-2|TRBV10-2|once|TRBD1
CASSVDRGLSGYTF
TGCGCCAGCAGCGTTGACAGGGGGCTATCTGGCTACACCTTC
>TRBJ1-5|TRBV21-1|.|.
CASSPREGGSLQPQHF
TGTGCCAGCAGCCCCCGAGAGGGAGGAAGTTTGCAGCCCCAGCATTTT
>TRBJ2-7|TRBV25-1|.|.
CASRASGLYEQYF
TGTGCCAGCAGGGCGAGCGGGTTATACGAGCAGTACTTC
>TRBJ2-2|TRBV9|.|.
CASSAAGWPNNTGELFF
TGTGCCAGCAGCGCCGCCGGATGGCCAAACAACACCGGGGAGCTGTTTTTT
>TRBJ1-4|TRBV18|.|TRBD1
CASSPRTGPNEKLFF
TGTGCCAGCTCACCCAGGACAGGTCCAAATGAAAAACTGTTTTTT
>TRBJ1-2|TRBV25-1|.|.
CASSTGTGTGGYTF
TGTGCCAGCAGTACAGGGACGGGGACTGGTGGCTACACCTTC
>TRBJ2-7|TRBV19|once|.
CASSRTRGPYEQYF
TGTGCCAGTAGTAGGACTCGAGGGCCCTACGAGCAGTACTTC
>TRBJ1-2|TRBV7-8|few|TRBD1
CASSLDLQGASPISGYTF
TGTGCCAGCAGCTTGGACTTACAGGGGGCCTCCCCTATCTCTGGCTACACCTTC
>TRBJ2-7|TRBV25-1|once|.
CASSGNNPRRRGHEQYF
TGTGCCAGCAGTGGAAATAACCCTCGACGCAGGGGCCACGAGCAGTACTTC
>TRBJ1-5|TRBV7-9|few|TRBD1
CASSSQGALQPQHF
TGTGCCAGCAGCTCTCAGGGGGCATTGCAGCCCCAGCATTTT
>TRBJ2-7|TRBV7-9|once|TRBD2
CASSSTSGSYEQYF
TGTGCCAGCAGCTCGACTAGCGGATCTTACGAGCAGTACTTC
>TRBJ1-1|TRBV4-2|once|.
CASSQDMNMNTEAFF
TGTGCCAGCAGCCAAGATATGAACATGAACACTGAAGCTTTCTTT
>TRBJ2-2|TRBV3-1/TRBV3-2|.|.
CASSQGGRGTGELFF
TGTGCCAGCAGCCAAGGGGGGCGAGGAACCGGGGAGCTGTTTTTT
>TRBJ1-1|TRBV7-3|.|.
CASSQRARGASTEAFF
TGTGCCAGCAGCCAACGGGCCCGGGGTGCGAGCACTGAAGCTTTCTTT
>TRBJ1-5|TRBV6-5|once|.
CATNGRGWIQPQHF
TGTGCCACAAACGGGAGGGGCTGGATTCAGCCCCAGCATTTT
>TRBJ1-4|TRBV11-1|.|.
CASSLGQDPGEKLFF
TGTGCCAGCAGCTTAGGACAGGACCCCGGGGAAAAACTGTTTTTT
>TRBJ1-5|TRBV12-3/TRBV12-4|.|.
CASSFNSNQPQHF
TGTGCCAGCAGTTTTAATAGCAATCAGCCCCAGCATTTT
>TRBJ1-2|TRBV3-1/TRBV3-2|.|.
CASSQILSGNYGYTF
TGTGCCAGCAGCCAAATTTTAAGTGGGAACTATGGCTACACCTTC
>TRBJ1-6|TRBV4-2|.|.
CASNTDRGNSPLHF
TGTGCCAGCAACACGGACCGGGGTAATTCACCCCTCCACTTT
>TRBJ2-3|TRBV18|.|.
CASSPLDPRRADTQYF
TGTGCCAGCTCACCACTTGACCCCAGACGGGCAGATACGCAGTATTTT
>TRBJ1-3|TRBV5-5|once|.
CASSLAVGRGSGNTIYF
TGTGCCAGCAGCTTGGCCGTTGGGAGGGGCTCTGGAAACACCATATATTTT
>TRBJ1-3|TRBV4-1|.|.
CASSQDETGYGNTIYF
TGCGCCAGCAGCCAAGATGAGACAGGCTATGGAAACACCATATATTTT
>TRBJ2-2|TRBV24-1|.|TRBD1
CATRDRGDTGELFF
TGTGCCACCAGAGACAGGGGGGACACCGGGGAGCTGTTTTTT
>TRBJ2-1|TRBV10-2|.|.
CASSGRGEKSTSYNEQFF
TGCGCCAGCAGTGGGCGAGGGGAGAAATCCACCTCCTACAATGAGCAGTTCTTC
>TRBJ2-1|TRBV28|.|.
CASSQGLEYNEQFF
TGTGCCAGCAGTCAGGGACTTGAGTACAATGAGCAGTTCTTC
>TRBJ1-5|TRBV7-2|.|.
CASSLESNQPQHF
TGTGCCAGCAGCTTAGAATCCAATCAGCCCCAGCATTTT
>TRBJ1-6|TRBV6-1|.|.
CASSEESMGNSPLHF
TGTGCCAGCAGTGAAGAGTCCATGGGGAATTCACCCCTCCACTTT
>TRBJ1-5|TRBV5-5|.|TRBD1
CASSLGQGAYQPQHF
TGTGCCAGCAGCTTGGGGCAGGGGGCGTATCAGCCCCAGCATTTT
>TRBJ2-2|TRBV19|.|TRBD2
CASSTLAGHTGELFF
TGTGCCAGTAGTACCCTAGCGGGACACACCGGGGAGCTGTTTTTT
>TRBJ2-7|TRBV6-5|once|TRBD2
CASSYSTGTSRLEQYF
TGTGCCAGCAGTTACTCGACCGGGACTAGTCGCTTGGAGCAGTACTTC
>TRBJ2-5|TRBV5-1|.|.
CASSPGVQETQYF
TGCGCCAGCAGCCCGGGGGTTCAAGAGACCCAGTACTTC
>TRBJ2-1|TRBV4-2|.|TRBD2
CASSPKPASGRVYNEQFF
TGTGCCAGCAGCCCCAAACCGGCTAGCGGGAGGGTATACAATGAGCAGTTCTTC
>TRBJ2-3|TRBV11-2|.|.
CASSLLSGGSTDTQYF
TGTGCCAGCAGCTTACTAAGCGGAGGAAGCACAGATACGCAGTATTTT
>TRBJ2-5|TRBV11-3|.|TRBD2
CASSLGLAGGETQYF
TGTGCCAGCAGCCTCGGACTAGCGGGAGGAGAGACCCAGTACTTC
>TRBJ1-3|TRBV19|.|TRBD1
CASIGTGQTSGNTIYF
TGTGCCAGTATCGGGACAGGACAGACCTCTGGAAACACCATATATTTT
>TRBJ2-1|TRBV7-3|.|TRBD2
CASSAAAGDSYNEQFF
TGTGCCAGCAGCGCCGCCGCGGGAGACTCCTACAATGAGCAGTTCTTC
>TRBJ1-1|TRBV18|.|.
CASSPRFEGQGTEAFF
TGTGCCAGCTCACCAAGGTTCGAAGGTCAAGGCACTGAAGCTTTCTTT
>TRBJ2-2|TRBV27|.|TRBD2
CASSLSKGLAGVTGELFF
TGTGCCAGCAGTTTATCGAAGGGACTAGCGGGAGTTACCGGGGAGCTGTTTTTT
>TRBJ2-3|TRBV14|.|.
CASSQSSQVRDTQYF
TGTGCCAGCAGCCAAAGCTCCCAGGTTCGTGATACGCAGTATTTT
>TRBJ2-3|TRBV29-1|once|.
CSVEMTRADTQYF
TGCAGCGTAGAAATGACACGGGCCGATACGCAGTATTTT
>TRBJ2-2|TRBV3-1/TRBV3-2|.|.
CASSQSSGELFF
TGTGCCAGCAGCCAGAGTAGCGGGGAGCTGTTTTTT
>TRBJ2-2|TRBV19|.|.
CASSILDGGELFF
TGTGCCAGTAGTATCCTTGACGGCGGGGAGCTGTTTTTT
>TRBJ1-3|TRBV5-1|.|.
CASSQGRISGNTIYF
TGCGCCAGCAGCCAAGGACGGATCTCTGGAAACACCATATATTTT
>TRBJ2-7|TRBV4-3|.|.
CASSQSPENSYEQYF
TGCGCCAGCAGCCAAAGTCCGGAGAATTCCTACGAGCAGTACTTC